A single sample gave rise to the 20 T cell receptor beta chains below, sequenced in a study of CD8 T cells in ankylosing spondylitis. Study-level results: A motif of 8 or 9 highly homologous TCR beta variants was seen as apparently characteristic of ankylosing spondylitis blood.

Antigens for these TCRs are unknown. Each CDR3 protein is one row after TCRdb ran MiXCR on the 5' RACE reads. The repertoire holds under 950,000 distinct CDR3 sequences, with around a fifth as singletons. The sample consisted of blood, either unsorted or a sorted T cell fraction (not recorded which). Every receptor here comes from a male donor with ankylosing spondylitis.

The chain uses TRBV5-4 and TRBJ1-5, with D perhaps TRBD1 (5 bases). Germline assignment: CDR1 SGHNT and CDR2 YYREEE (reference sequence). The V gene lost 4 bases and the J gene lost 6 bases, with 17 bases spanning the gap. The CDR3 runs 15 residues. The CDR3 protein is CASSMDPGLSQPQHF. The CDR3 region has the DNA TGTGCCAGCAGCATGGACCCAGGGTTAAGTCAGCCCCAGCATTTT.

The chain couples TRBV28 to TRBJ2-1; possibly TRBD2 for D (5 bases). Deletions cut 3 bases from V and 1 base from J, with 16 bases between. The CDR3 runs to 17 residues. Germline V CDR1 and CDR2: MDHEN, SYDVKM. This chain's CDR3 is CASSLASPRGSYNEQFF. CDR3 sequence (DNA): TGTGCCAGCAGTTTGGCTAGCCCAAGAGGGTCCTACAATGAGCAGTTCTTC.

This chain connects TRBV18 to TRBJ2-4; 10 bases fit TRBD2. Germline assignment: CDR1 KGHSH and CDR2 LQKENI. Trimming at V came to 3 bases and at J to 7 bases, leaving 9 bases not matched to a gene. The CDR3 runs to 16 residues. The CDR3 is CASSPLSSGSNNIQYF. The CDR3 DNA is TGTGCCAGCTCACCTCTATCTAGCGGGAGTAACAACATTCAGTACTTC.

There are a few counts of this clonotype. The chain has TRBV7-8 and TRBJ2-1; TRBD2 is a possible D gene (6 bases). This CDR3 has 18 amino acids. From germline, CDR1 is SGHVS and CDR2 FQNEAQ. Trimming stripped 7 bases from V and 4 bases from J, with 26 bases between. The CDR3 DNA sequence: TGTGCCAGCATCCTGTATGCCTTGGCCGGGAGATCTTACAATGAGCAGTTCTTC. Amino acid sequence: CASILYALAGRSYNEQFF.

This clonotype has at least ten counts. CDR3 amino acids: CASSFRDGNTIYF. CDR3 nucleotides: TGTGCCAGCAGTTTCAGGGATGGAAACACCATATATTTT. This chain uses TRBV27 with TRBJ1-3; TRBD1 might be the D (5 bases). The germline gives CDR1 MNHEY, CDR2 SMNVEV (reference sequence). The V end was cut by 3 bases, the J end by 3 bases, with 6 bases between. CDR3 length: 13 amino acids.

The J gene is TRBJ2-5, the V gene TRBV12-3 or TRBV12-4; D uncertain. CDR3 length equals 15 residues. Trimming cost V 4 bases and J 5 bases, with 17 bases left between them. The CDR3 DNA reads as TGTGCCAGCAGTTCGGGTGTCGGCGGTGGGGAGACCCAGTACTTC. Translating it yields CASSSGVGGGETQYF.

This chain uses TRBV7-9 with TRBJ2-7; D is unclear. Germline V gene lookup returns CDR1 SEHNR and CDR2 FQNEAQ (reference sequence). This CDR3 contains 14 residues. Trimming took off 5 bases at V and 5 bases at J, with 16 bases between the two ends. In nucleotides, the CDR3 is TGTGCCAGCAGCCCGAAAACAAGAGGCGACGAGCAGTACTTC. This translates into CASSPKTRGDEQYF.

The CDR3 DNA sequence: TGCAGTGCTCGGTCGACCGGGACAAAAACAGATACGCAGTATTTT. This sequence encodes CSARSTGTKTDTQYF. This chain connects TRBV20-1 to TRBJ2-3, with a weak D call TRBD1 (6 bases). The CDR3 is 15 residues long. The V gene's germline CDR1 is DFQATT and CDR2 SNEGSKA (reference sequence). V was clipped by 5 bases and J by 3 bases, with 18 bases between them.

CDR3 in amino acids: CASSPSQGRYSYNEQFF. Written as DNA, the CDR3 is TGTGCCAGCAGCCCATCCCAGGGGCGTTACTCCTACAATGAGCAGTTCTTC. The rearrangement joins TRBV7-8 to TRBJ2-1; D is perhaps TRBD1 (6 bases). Germline V gene sequence: CDR1 SGHVS, CDR2 FQNEAQ. V lost 5 bases and J 0 bases, leaving 17 bases between the germline ends. This CDR3 is 17 amino acids long.

This clonotype has a handful of counts. This chain uses TRBV14 with TRBJ2-1; TRBD2 aligns across 8 bases. The CDR3 is 15 residues long. Germline assignment: CDR1 SGHDN and CDR2 FVKESK. V was pared by 3 bases and J by 7 bases, with 8 bases of the junction left unmatched. The CDR3 loop is CASSHSGVPGNEQFF. DNA of the CDR3: TGTGCCAGCAGCCATAGCGGGGTTCCTGGTAATGAGCAGTTCTTC.

The chain is built from TRBV6-2 or TRBV6-3 and TRBJ1-1; D possibly corresponds to TRBD1 (5 bases). In germline, CDR1 is MNHEY, CDR2 SVGEGT. CDR3 size: 14 residues. V was cut by 7 bases and J by 5 bases, with 17 bases left in between. CDR3 sequence (DNA): TGTGCCAGCAACCCCCAGGGTGGGAGGACTGAAGCTTTCTTT. Its protein product is CASNPQGGRTEAFF.

This clonotype was seen repeatedly, ten times or more. The chain links TRBV6-4 to TRBJ2-2; D is perhaps TRBD2 (6 bases). The germline CDR1 and CDR2 sequences are MRHNA and SNTAGT. This CDR3 region has 13 residues. Trimming removed 4 bases at V and 3 bases at J, with 6 bases between. For the CDR3, the DNA is TGTGCCAGCAGTGGCGGGGACACCGGGGAGCTGTTTTTT. This codes for CASSGGDTGELFF.

The J gene is TRBJ2-2, the V gene TRBV24-1, with D possibly being TRBD2 (6 bases). CDR1 is KGHDR and CDR2 is SFDVKD in the germline V gene. The CDR3 loop spans 17 amino acids. V lost 6 bases and J 5 bases, leaving 21 bases between the germline ends. DNA for the CDR3: TGTGCCACCAGTTCTAGGGCCCGACTAGGAGGGACCGGGGAGCTGTTTTTT. This sequence encodes CATSSRARLGGTGELFF.

This clonotype was picked up a small number of times. This chain links TRBV24-1 with TRBJ2-7, with TRBD2 as a possible D gene (5 bases). V lost 0 bases and J 7 bases, leaving 9 bases between the germline ends. Germline loops: CDR1 KGHDR, CDR2 SFDVKD. The CDR3 covers 13 residues. CDR3 residues: CATSDLFGGEQYF. For the CDR3, the DNA is TGTGCCACCAGTGATTTGTTCGGCGGGGAGCAGTACTTC.

The V and J genes are TRBV3-1 and TRBJ1-1; no definite D call. The CDR3 totals 14 residues. The V and J ends lost 3 bases and 0 bases respectively, with 8 bases between them. Per germline, CDR1 LGHDT and CDR2 YNNKEL (reference sequence). The CDR3 region has the DNA TGTGCCAGCAGCCAGAGACACTTGAACACTGAAGCTTTCTTT. Translated, it gives CASSQRHLNTEAFF.

This clonotype has a handful of counts. The chain carries TRBV29-1 and TRBJ1-1; D is perhaps TRBD1 (5 bases). V lost 4 bases and J lost 4, with 25 bases in between. Germline V CDR1 and CDR2: SQVTM, ANQGSEA. The CDR3 is 17 amino acids. CDR3 sequence: CSVVASRRGNEVTEAFF. The CDR3 nucleotides read TGCAGCGTTGTTGCTTCCAGGAGGGGAAATGAAGTCACTGAAGCTTTCTTT.

This chain links TRBV21-1 with TRBJ2-7; the DNA was not compared with TRBD1, the D call given in the table. TRBV21-1 is deemed a pseudogene. CDR3 length: 13 amino acids. The chain's CDR3 is CASGDIHPYEQYF. In DNA form, the CDR3 reads TGTGCCAGCGGGGACATTCACCCCTACGAGCAGTACTTC.

The CDR3 DNA follows: TGTGCCAGCAGCTTGCCCCTAGCGGGAGTCGCAAATGAGCAGTTCTTC. This sequence encodes CASSLPLAGVANEQFF. The chain carries TRBV7-9 and TRBJ2-1; the match to TRBD2 covers 10 bases. The CDR3 contains 16 residues. J was trimmed by 7 bases and V by 3 bases; bases with no gene match: 9. Germline CDR1 is SEHNR and CDR2 is FQNEAQ (reference sequence).

The CDR3 DNA sequence: TGCGCCAGCAGCCATAGACAGGGGGCGAACGAGCAGTACTTC. It codes for CASSHRQGANEQYF. J is TRBJ2-7 and V is TRBV5-1; 10 nucleotides align to TRBD1. Losses at the gene ends were 4 bases for V and 5 bases for J; bases not matched to a gene: 6. This CDR3 contains 14 residues. Germline values: CDR1 SGHRS, CDR2 YFSETQ. Together with reference TRBV5-1 and TRBJ2-7, the CDR3 gives the full variable domain: KAGVTQTPRYLIKTRGQQVTLSCSPISGHRSVSWYQQTPGQGLQFLFEYFSETQRNKGNFPGRFSGRQFSNSRSEMNVSTLELGDSALYLCASSHRQGANEQYFGPGTRLTVT.

This clonotype turned up a few times. The chain is built from TRBV28 and TRBJ2-1; D may be TRBD2 (6 bases). The CDR3 extends over 15 amino acids. With 10 bases removed from V and 3 bases from J, the gap between germline ends came to 19 bases. Germline lookup yields CDR1 MDHEN and CDR2 SYDVKM. CDR3 nucleotides: TGTGCCACCGGGGGAAGTGAGGTGGGCTACAATGAGCAGTTCTTC. Amino acids: CATGGSEVGYNEQFF.